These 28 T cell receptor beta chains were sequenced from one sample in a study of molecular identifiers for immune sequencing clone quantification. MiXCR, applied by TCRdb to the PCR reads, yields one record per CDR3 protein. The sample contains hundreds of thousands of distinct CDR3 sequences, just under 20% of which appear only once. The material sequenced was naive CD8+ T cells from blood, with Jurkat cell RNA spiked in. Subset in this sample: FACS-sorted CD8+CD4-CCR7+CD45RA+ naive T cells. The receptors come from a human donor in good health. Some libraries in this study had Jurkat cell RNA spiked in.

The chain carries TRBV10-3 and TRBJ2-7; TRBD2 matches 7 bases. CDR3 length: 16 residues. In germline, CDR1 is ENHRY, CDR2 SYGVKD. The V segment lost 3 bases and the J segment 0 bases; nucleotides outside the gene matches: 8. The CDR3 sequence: CAISDRAGTSSYEQYF. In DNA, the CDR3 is TGTGCCATCAGTGATCGAGCGGGGACGAGCTCCTACGAGCAGTACTTC.

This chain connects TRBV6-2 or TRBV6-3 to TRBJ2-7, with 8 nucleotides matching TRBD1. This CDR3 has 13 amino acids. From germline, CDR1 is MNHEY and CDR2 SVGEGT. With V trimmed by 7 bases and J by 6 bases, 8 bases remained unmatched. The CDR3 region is CASKTTGVGEQYF. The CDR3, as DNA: TGTGCCAGCAAAACGACAGGGGTCGGCGAGCAGTACTTC.

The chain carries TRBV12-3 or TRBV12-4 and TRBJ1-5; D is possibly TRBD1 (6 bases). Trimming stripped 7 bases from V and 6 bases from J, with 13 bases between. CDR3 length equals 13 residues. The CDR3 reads CASTRGGGQPQHF. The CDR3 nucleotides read TGTGCCAGCACTCGGGGGGGCGGTCAGCCCCAGCATTTT.

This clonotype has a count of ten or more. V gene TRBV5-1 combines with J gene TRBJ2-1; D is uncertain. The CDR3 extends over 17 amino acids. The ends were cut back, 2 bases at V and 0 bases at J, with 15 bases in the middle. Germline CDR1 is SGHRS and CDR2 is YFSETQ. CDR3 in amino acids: CASSFNPPQSSYNEQFF. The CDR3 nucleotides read TGCGCCAGCAGCTTTAACCCCCCACAGAGCTCCTACAATGAGCAGTTCTTC.

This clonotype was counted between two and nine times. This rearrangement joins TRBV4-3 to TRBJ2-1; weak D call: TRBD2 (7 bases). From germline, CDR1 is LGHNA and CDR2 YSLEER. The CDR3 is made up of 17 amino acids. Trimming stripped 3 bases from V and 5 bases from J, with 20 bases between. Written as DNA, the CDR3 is TGCGCCAGCAGCCAGGCCAGGGGCGGGGGTAAAAACAATGAGCAGTTCTTC. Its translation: CASSQARGGGKNNEQFF.

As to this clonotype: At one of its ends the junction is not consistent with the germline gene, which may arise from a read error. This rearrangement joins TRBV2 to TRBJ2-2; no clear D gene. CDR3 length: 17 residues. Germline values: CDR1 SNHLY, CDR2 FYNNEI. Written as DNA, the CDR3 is TGTGCCAGCGGTGAGGCTTCGTACAGCCCAGTGACCGGGGAGCTGTTTTTT. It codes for CASGEASYSPVTGELFF.

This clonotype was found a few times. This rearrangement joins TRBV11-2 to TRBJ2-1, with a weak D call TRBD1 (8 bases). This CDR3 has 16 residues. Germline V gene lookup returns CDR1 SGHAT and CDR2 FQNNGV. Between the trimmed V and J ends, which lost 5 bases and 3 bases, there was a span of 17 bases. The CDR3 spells CASSATGGGFYNEQFF. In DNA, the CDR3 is TGTGCCAGCAGCGCTACAGGGGGGGGGTTCTACAATGAGCAGTTCTTC.

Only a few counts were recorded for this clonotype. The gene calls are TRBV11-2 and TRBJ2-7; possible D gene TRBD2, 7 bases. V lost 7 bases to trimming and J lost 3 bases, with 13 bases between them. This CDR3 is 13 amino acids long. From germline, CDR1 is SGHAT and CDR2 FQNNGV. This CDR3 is CASTMGGGYEQYF. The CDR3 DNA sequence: TGTGCCAGCACCATGGGAGGGGGCTACGAGCAGTACTTC. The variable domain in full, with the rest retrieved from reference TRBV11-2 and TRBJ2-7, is EAGVAQSPRYKIIEKRQSVAFWCNPISGHATLYWYQQILGQGPKLLIQFQNNGVVDDSQLPKDRFSAERLKGVDSTLKIQPAKLEDSAVYLCASTMGGGYEQYFGPGTRLTVT.

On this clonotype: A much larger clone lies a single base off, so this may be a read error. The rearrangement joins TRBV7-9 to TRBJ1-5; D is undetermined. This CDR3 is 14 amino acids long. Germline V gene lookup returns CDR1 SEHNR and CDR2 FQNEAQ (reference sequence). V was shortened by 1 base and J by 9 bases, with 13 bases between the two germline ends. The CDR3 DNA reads TGTGCCAGCAGCTTAGTCGGTACGGCACTGCCCCAGCATTTT. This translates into CASSLVGTALPQHF.

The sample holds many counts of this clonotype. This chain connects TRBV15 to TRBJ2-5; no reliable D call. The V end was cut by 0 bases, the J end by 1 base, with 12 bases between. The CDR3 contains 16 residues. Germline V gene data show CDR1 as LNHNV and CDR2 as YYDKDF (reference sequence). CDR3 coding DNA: TGTGCCACCAGCAGAGATCTTCCTGATCCCCAAGAGACCCAGTACTTC. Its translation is CATSRDLPDPQETQYF.

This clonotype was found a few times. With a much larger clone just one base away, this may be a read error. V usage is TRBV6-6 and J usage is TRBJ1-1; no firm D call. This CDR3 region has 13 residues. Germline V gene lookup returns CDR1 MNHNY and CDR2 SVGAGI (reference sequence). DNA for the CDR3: TGTGCCAGCAGTGTAATAGGGAGTCCGGAAGCTTCCTTT. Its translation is CASSVIGSPEASF.

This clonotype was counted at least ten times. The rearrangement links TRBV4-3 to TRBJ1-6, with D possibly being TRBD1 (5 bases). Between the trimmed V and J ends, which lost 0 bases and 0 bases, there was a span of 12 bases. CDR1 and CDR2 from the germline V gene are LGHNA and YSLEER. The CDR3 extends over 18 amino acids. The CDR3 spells CASSQDYAGSSYNSPLHF. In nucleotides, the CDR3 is TGCGCCAGCAGCCAAGACTATGCAGGGAGCTCCTATAATTCACCCCTCCACTTT.

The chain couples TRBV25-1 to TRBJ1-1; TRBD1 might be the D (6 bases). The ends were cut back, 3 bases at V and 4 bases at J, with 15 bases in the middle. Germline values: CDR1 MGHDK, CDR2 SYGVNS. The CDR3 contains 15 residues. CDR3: CASSDSNRVGTEAFF. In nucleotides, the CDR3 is TGTGCCAGCAGTGATTCCAACAGGGTAGGCACTGAAGCTTTCTTT.

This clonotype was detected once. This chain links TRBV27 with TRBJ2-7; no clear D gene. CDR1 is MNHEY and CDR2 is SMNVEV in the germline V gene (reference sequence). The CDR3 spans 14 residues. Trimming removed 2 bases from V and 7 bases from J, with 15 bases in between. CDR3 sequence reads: CASSLAVALGEQYF. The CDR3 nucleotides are TGTGCCAGCAGTTTAGCGGTAGCCCTCGGGGAGCAGTACTTC.

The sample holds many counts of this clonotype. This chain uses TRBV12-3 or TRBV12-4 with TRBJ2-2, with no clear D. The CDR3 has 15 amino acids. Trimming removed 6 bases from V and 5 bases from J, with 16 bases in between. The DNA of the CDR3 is TGTGCCAGCAGAACCGTTATGAGTGGGACCGGGGAGCTGTTTTTT. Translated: CASRTVMSGTGELFF.

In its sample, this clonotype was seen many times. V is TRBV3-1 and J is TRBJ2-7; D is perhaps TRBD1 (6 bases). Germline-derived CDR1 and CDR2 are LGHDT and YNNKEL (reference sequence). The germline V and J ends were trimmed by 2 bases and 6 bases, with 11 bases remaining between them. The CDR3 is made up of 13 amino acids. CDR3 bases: TGTGCCAGCAGCCAATACATGGGGGCCGAGCAGTACTTC. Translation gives CASSQYMGAEQYF.

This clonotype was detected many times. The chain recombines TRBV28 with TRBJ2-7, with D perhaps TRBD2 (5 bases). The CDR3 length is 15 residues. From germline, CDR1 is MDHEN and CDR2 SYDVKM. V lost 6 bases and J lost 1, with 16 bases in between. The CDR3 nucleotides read TGTGCCAGCAGCCTCGGGCCCACGGGGTCCTACGAGCAGTACTTC. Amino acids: CASSLGPTGSYEQYF.

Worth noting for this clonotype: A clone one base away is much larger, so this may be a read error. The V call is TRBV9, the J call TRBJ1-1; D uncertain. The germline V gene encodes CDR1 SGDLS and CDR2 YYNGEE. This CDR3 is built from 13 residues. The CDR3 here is CAGSVEGRTEAFF. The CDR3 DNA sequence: TGTGCCGGCAGCGTAGAAGGTCGGACTGAAGCTTTCTTT.

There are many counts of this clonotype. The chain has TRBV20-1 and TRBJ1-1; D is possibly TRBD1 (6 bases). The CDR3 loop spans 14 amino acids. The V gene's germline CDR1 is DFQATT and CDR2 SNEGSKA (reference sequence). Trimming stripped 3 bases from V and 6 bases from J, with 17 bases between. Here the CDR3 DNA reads TGCAGTGCTAGTCCCACCACCGGGGGCCCTGAAGCTTTCTTT. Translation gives CSASPTTGGPEAFF.

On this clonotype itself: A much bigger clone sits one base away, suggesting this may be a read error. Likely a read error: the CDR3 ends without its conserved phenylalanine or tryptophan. The CDR3 DNA reads as TGTGCCAGCAGCTACGTCATTGGGTTCGCCAAAGAGACCCAGTACCTC. It yields the protein CASSYVIGFAKETQYL. The genes are TRBV5-3 and TRBJ2-5, with unresolved D. TRBV5-3 is recorded as an ORF, its role being uncertain. This CDR3 contains 16 residues.

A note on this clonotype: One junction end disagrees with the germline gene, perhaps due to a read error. The CDR3 DNA reads TGTACCAGCAGTAATCCTCTAACGGGGAACACTGAAGCTTTCTTT. It yields the protein CTSSNPLTGNTEAFF. The chain carries TRBV12-3 or TRBV12-4 and TRBJ1-1; D gene unclear. The CDR3 has 15 residues.

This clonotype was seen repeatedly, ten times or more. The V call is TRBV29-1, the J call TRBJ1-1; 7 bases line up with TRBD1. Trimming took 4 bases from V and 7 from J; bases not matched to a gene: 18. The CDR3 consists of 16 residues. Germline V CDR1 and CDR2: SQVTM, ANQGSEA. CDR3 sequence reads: CSVVDRARWSGFEAFF. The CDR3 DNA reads TGCAGCGTTGTTGACAGGGCGCGGTGGTCTGGGTTTGAAGCTTTCTTT. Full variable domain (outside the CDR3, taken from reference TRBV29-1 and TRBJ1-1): SAVISQKPSRDICQRGTSLTIQCQVDSQVTMMFWYRQQPGQSLTLIATANQGSEATYESGFVIDKFPISRPNLTFSTLTVSNMSPEDSSIYLCSVVDRARWSGFEAFFGQGTRLTVV.

CDR3 sequence (DNA): TGTGCCAGTAGTACCATACTCACAGATACGCAGTATTTT. Protein: CASSTILTDTQYF. The rearrangement links TRBV19 to TRBJ2-3; D gene unclear. The germline CDR1 and CDR2 sequences are LNHDA and SQIVND (reference sequence). Trimming stripped 4 bases from V and 2 bases from J, with 7 bases between. This CDR3 spans 13 amino acids.

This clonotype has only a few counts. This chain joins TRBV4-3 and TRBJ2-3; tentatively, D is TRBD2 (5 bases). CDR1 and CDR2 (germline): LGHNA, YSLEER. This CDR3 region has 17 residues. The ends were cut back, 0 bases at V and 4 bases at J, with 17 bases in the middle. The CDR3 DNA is TGCGCCAGCAGCCAAGATCCCGGGGTAGGGCTTTCAGATACGCAGTATTTT. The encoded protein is CASSQDPGVGLSDTQYF.

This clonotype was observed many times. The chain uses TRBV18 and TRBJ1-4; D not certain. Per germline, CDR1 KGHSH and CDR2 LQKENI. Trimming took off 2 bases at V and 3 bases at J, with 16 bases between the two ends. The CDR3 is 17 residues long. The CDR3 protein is CASSPETLGAANEKLFF. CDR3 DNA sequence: TGTGCCAGCTCACCAGAGACGTTAGGAGCGGCTAATGAAAAACTGTTTTTT.

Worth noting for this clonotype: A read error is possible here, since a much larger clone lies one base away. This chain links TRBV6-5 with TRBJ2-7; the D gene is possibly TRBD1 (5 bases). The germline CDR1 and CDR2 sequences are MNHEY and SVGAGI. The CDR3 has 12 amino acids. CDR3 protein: CDTGATGYEQYF. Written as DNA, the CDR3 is TGTGACACAGGAGCAACAGGCTACGAGCAGTACTTC.

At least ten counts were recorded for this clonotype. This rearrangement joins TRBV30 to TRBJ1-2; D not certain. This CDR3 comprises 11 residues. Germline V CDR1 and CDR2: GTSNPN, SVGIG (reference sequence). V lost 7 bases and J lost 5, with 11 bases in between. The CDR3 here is CASPAGYGYTF. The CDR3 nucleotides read TGTGCCTCACCCGCAGGTTATGGCTACACCTTC.

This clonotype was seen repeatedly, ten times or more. CDR3 nucleotide sequence: TGTGCCAGCAGCCACGACCCGAATCAGCCCCAGCATTTT. Amino acids: CASSHDPNQPQHF. The rearrangement links TRBV3-1 to TRBJ1-5; D is unresolved. V lost 3 bases, J lost 4 bases, and 7 bases lay in between. The germline gives CDR1 LGHDT, CDR2 YNNKEL (reference sequence). This CDR3 spans 13 amino acids.